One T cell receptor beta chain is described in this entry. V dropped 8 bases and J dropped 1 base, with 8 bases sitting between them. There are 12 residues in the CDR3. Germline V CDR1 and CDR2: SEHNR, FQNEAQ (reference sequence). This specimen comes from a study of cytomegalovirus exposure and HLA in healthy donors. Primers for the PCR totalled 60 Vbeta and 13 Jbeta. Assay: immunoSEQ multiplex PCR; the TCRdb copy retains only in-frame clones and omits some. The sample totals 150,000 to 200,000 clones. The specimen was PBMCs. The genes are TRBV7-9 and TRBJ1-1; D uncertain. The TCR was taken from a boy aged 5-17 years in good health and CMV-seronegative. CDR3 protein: CASQLGNTEAFF. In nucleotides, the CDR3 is TGTGCCAGCCAACTTGGGAACACTGAAGCTTTCTTT.